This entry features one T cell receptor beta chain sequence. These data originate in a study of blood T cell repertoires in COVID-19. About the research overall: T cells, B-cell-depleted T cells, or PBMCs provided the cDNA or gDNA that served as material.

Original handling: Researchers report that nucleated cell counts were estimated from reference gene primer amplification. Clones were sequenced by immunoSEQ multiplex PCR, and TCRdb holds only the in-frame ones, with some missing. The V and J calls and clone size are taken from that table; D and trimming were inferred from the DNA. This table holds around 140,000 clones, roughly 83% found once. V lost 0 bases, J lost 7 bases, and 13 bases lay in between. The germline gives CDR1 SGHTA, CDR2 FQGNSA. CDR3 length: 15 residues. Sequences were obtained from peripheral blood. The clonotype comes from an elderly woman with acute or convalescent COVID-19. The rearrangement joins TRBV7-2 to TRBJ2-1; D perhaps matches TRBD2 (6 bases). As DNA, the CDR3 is TGTGCCAGCAGCTTAGCACTAGCTCGGCGGAATGAGCAGTTCTTC. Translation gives CASSLALARRNEQFF.